This entry lists 25 T cell receptor beta chains sequenced from one sample in a study of blood T cell repertoires in COVID-19. TCRdb's table, derived via immunoSEQ multiplex PCR, lists solely in-frame clones and lacks some. In the table there are 310,000 or so clones, about nine tenths of which are singletons. The sequenced material came from peripheral blood. These receptors all stem from a man aged 30 to 45 with COVID-19, enrolled during active disease.

The chain has TRBV7-9 and TRBJ2-7; 9 nucleotides agree with TRBD2. This CDR3 is 16 amino acids long. Germline CDR1 SEHNR, CDR2 FQNEAQ (reference sequence). V lost 5 bases and J lost 4; bases outside the gene matches: 12. CDR3 sequence (DNA): TGTGCCAGCAGCCCGCCCTTAGCGGGAGATGTTTACGAGCAGTACTTC. Its translation is CASSPPLAGDVYEQYF.

The V call is TRBV27, the J call TRBJ2-3; 10 bases align to TRBD1. V was clipped by 6 bases and J by 5 bases; unmatched bases: 11. The CDR3 has 16 amino acids. In germline, CDR1 is MNHEY, CDR2 SMNVEV (reference sequence). This CDR3 is CASSLRQGAKGDTQYF. CDR3 sequence (DNA): TGTGCCAGCAGCTTACGACAGGGGGCGAAAGGAGATACGCAGTATTTT.

The genes are TRBV6-6 and TRBJ1-2; D might be TRBD1 (6 bases). V lost 5 bases and J 0 bases, leaving 16 bases between the germline ends. The germline CDR1 and CDR2 sequences are MNHNY and SVGAGI (reference sequence). This CDR3 contains 16 residues. The CDR3 loop reads CASSQDGGATNYGYTF. The CDR3 region has the DNA TGTGCCAGCAGTCAAGACGGGGGGGCTACTAACTATGGCTACACCTTC.

This sequence joins TRBV12-3 or TRBV12-4 and TRBJ1-1, with 9 positions matching TRBD1. Unmatched junction bases numbered 3, after V lost 6 bases and J lost 7 bases. The CDR3 contains 12 residues. The chain's CDR3 is CASSGTGFEAFF. DNA for the CDR3: TGTGCCAGCAGCGGGACAGGGTTTGAAGCTTTCTTT.

This clone showed up just once. Other DNA sequences in the sample encode the same CDR3. The chain joins TRBV15 to TRBJ1-4, with D perhaps matching TRBD1 (5 bases). CDR1 and CDR2 from the germline V gene are LNHNV and YYDKDF (reference sequence). This CDR3 spans 16 amino acids. Trimming stripped 0 bases from V and 0 bases from J, with 8 bases between. CDR3 DNA sequence: TGTGCCACCAGCAGAGATCGGGGGGCAACTAATGAAAAACTGTTTTTT. Translated: CATSRDRGATNEKLFF.

This sequence joins TRBV19 and TRBJ1-1, with 7 bases lining up with TRBD1. The CDR3 contains 14 residues. Germline trimming cut 2 bases from V and 5 bases from J; bases unmatched to any gene: 5. Germline V CDR1 and CDR2: LNHDA, SQIVND (reference sequence). The CDR3 protein is CASSISGGRTEAFF. The CDR3 nucleotides read TGTGCCAGTAGTATATCAGGGGGAAGGACTGAAGCTTTCTTT.

J is TRBJ1-2 and V is TRBV28; D unclear. The V gene lost 4 bases and the J gene lost 4 bases, with 19 bases spanning the gap. The CDR3 consists of 16 residues. Per the germline V gene, CDR1 is MDHEN and CDR2 is SYDVKM. The CDR3 DNA reads TGTGCCAGCAGTTCCGCATATCGCTCGAGGGTCTATGGCTACACCTTC. This translates into CASSSAYRSRVYGYTF.

This clone was detected a few times. The genes are TRBV19 and TRBJ1-4; maybe TRBD1 (6 bases). The germline CDR1 and CDR2 sequences are LNHDA and SQIVND (reference sequence). The CDR3 runs to 14 residues. Trimming removed 5 bases from V and 1 base from J, with 8 bases in between. CDR3 loop: CASSPRGTNEKLFF. In DNA, the CDR3 is TGTGCCAGTAGTCCCAGGGGAACTAATGAAAAACTGTTTTTT.

This clone was found once. The V call is TRBV10-3, the J call TRBJ1-2; D is perhaps TRBD1 (6 bases). The CDR3 spans 14 residues. V was clipped by 4 bases and J by 1 base, with 10 bases between them. Germline V gives CDR1 ENHRY, CDR2 SYGVKD. CDR3 in DNA: TGTGCCATCAGTGGCAACAGGGATAACTATGGCTACACCTTC. This translates into CAISGNRDNYGYTF.

The gene calls are TRBV13 and TRBJ1-1, with D hard to call. Trimming pared 5 bases from V and 2 bases from J, leaving 15 bases between. This CDR3 is 15 amino acids long. From germline, CDR1 is PRHDT and CDR2 FYEKMQ (reference sequence). CDR3 sequence: CASSPSDRDNTEAFF. CDR3 DNA: TGTGCCAGCAGCCCATCGGACCGGGATAACACTGAAGCTTTCTTT.

The rearrangement uses TRBV10-3 and TRBJ2-3, with 8 bases that match TRBD1. With V trimmed by 9 bases and J by 0 bases, 8 bases remained unmatched. The CDR3 length is 15 residues. Germline V gives CDR1 ENHRY, CDR2 SYGVKD. CDR3 region: CAIRTGSHSTDTQYF. Here the CDR3 DNA reads TGTGCCATTCGGACAGGGTCGCATAGCACAGATACGCAGTATTTT.

The rearrangement uses TRBV9 and TRBJ2-3, with TRBD1 identical over 7 bases. With V trimmed by 3 bases and J by 3 bases, 7 bases remained unmatched. Per germline, CDR1 SGDLS and CDR2 YYNGEE. CDR3 size: 15 residues. The CDR3 DNA is TGTGCCAGCAGCGGCCTGACAGGGCCGACAGATACGCAGTATTTT. This codes for CASSGLTGPTDTQYF.

V is TRBV7-9 and J is TRBJ1-2; tentative D call: TRBD1 (5 bases). Germline CDR1 SEHNR, CDR2 FQNEAQ (reference sequence). This CDR3 contains 16 residues. The V end was cut by 4 bases, the J end by 5 bases, with 20 bases between. DNA of the CDR3: TGTGCCAGCAGCTCTGATCAGGGCGGATATCGGTATGGCTACACCTTC. This encodes CASSSDQGGYRYGYTF.

V is TRBV7-3 and J is TRBJ2-2; D might be TRBD1 (5 bases). From germline, CDR1 is SGHTA and CDR2 FQGTGA. CDR3 length: 15 amino acids. V gave up 3 bases and J gave up 0 bases, with 8 bases separating them. CDR3 sequence reads: CASSLQGTNTGELFF. The CDR3 coding sequence is TGTGCCAGCAGCTTGCAGGGAACGAACACCGGGGAGCTGTTTTTT.

The chain carries TRBV19 and TRBJ2-7; TRBD2 agrees at 7 bases. CDR1 is LNHDA, CDR2 SQIVND, per germline (reference sequence). J gave up 6 bases and V 4 bases, and 12 bases lay outside the gene matches. The length of the CDR3 is 15 residues. CDR3 loop: CASSTNRDYKGEQYF. CDR3 DNA: TGTGCCAGTAGTACTAACCGGGACTATAAGGGCGAGCAGTACTTC.

This clone was picked up a small number of times. V usage is TRBV7-9 and J usage is TRBJ1-2; 11 positions agree with TRBD1. Trimming removed 0 bases from V and 8 bases from J; junction bases left unmatched: 8. CDR1 and CDR2 from the germline V gene are SEHNR and FQNEAQ (reference sequence). This CDR3 spans 16 amino acids. The chain's CDR3 is CASSLAIGDRGRGYTF. CDR3 in DNA: TGTGCCAGCAGCTTAGCGATCGGGGACAGGGGGAGAGGCTACACCTTC.

The V and J genes are TRBV6-4 and TRBJ2-7, with D maybe TRBD1 (6 bases). Germline V gene data show CDR1 as MRHNA and CDR2 as SNTAGT. Trimming took 4 bases from V and 4 from J, leaving 20 bases between them. The CDR3 consists of 16 residues. This CDR3 is CASSGPSGRGTYEQYF. In DNA, the CDR3 is TGTGCCAGCAGTGGCCCCTCGGGAAGGGGGACGTACGAGCAGTACTTC.

The chain couples TRBV5-4 to TRBJ2-7; 7 bases are shared with TRBD1. Germline-derived CDR1 and CDR2 are SGHNT and YYREEE (reference sequence). Trimming took 2 bases from V and 3 from J; bases not matched to a gene: 8. The CDR3 runs 15 residues. Here the CDR3 DNA reads TGTGCCAGCAGCTTAGGATCGGCAGGGGGCTACGAGCAGTACTTC. This codes for CASSLGSAGGYEQYF.

The genes are TRBV5-4 and TRBJ1-1, with D possibly being TRBD1 (5 bases). This CDR3 is built from 16 residues. Germline V gene lookup returns CDR1 SGHNT and CDR2 YYREEE (reference sequence). The V gene lost 0 bases and the J gene lost 2 bases, with 14 bases spanning the gap. The CDR3 sequence: CASSLAVGGANTEAFF. DNA of the CDR3: TGTGCCAGCAGCTTGGCGGTCGGGGGAGCAAACACTGAAGCTTTCTTT.

The chain joins TRBV5-3 to TRBJ1-6; TRBD1 agrees at 11 bases. TRBV5-3 is filed as an ORF, its function uncertain. This CDR3 is 14 amino acids long. J gave up 10 bases and V 3 bases, and 3 bases lay outside the gene matches. Here the CDR3 reads CARSWDRGVSPLHF. In nucleotides, the CDR3 is TGTGCCAGAAGCTGGGACAGGGGGGTGTCACCCCTCCACTTT.

This clone was counted once. The chain uses TRBV6-2 or TRBV6-3 and TRBJ2-2, with D perhaps matching TRBD1 (5 bases). The V gene lost 6 bases and the J gene lost 1 base, with 12 bases spanning the gap. Per germline, CDR1 MNHEY and CDR2 SVGEGT. CDR3 length: 15 residues. CDR3 sequence (DNA): TGTGCCAGCAGCCCCGGAACAGGGAACACCGGGGAGCTGTTTTTT. It yields the protein CASSPGTGNTGELFF.

Worth noting for this clone: A junction end diverges from the germline sequence, so it may reflect a read error. The V and J genes are TRBV4-2 and TRBJ2-1, with 7 nucleotides matching TRBD2. CDR1 and CDR2 (germline): LGHNA, YNFKEQ. There are 17 residues in the CDR3. CDR3 sequence (DNA): TGTGCCAGCCGCCAAGGGTGGGGGGGGGAGTCCTACAATGAGCAGTTCTTC. Encoded protein: CASRQGWGGESYNEQFF.

V and J are TRBV5-1 and TRBJ1-1; 9 bases line up with TRBD1. The V gene end was trimmed by 4 bases and the J gene end by 1 base; junction bases not matched to a gene: 5. CDR1 and CDR2 from the germline V gene are SGHRS and YFSETQ. There are 15 residues in the CDR3. DNA for the CDR3: TGCGCCAGCAGCCCACAGGGACAGGGGAACACTGAAGCTTTCTTT. Amino acids: CASSPQGQGNTEAFF. The variable domain in full, with the rest retrieved from reference TRBV5-1 and TRBJ1-1, is KAGVTQTPRYLIKTRGQQVTLSCSPISGHRSVSWYQQTPGQGLQFLFEYFSETQRNKGNFPGRFSGRQFSNSRSEMNVSTLELGDSALYLCASSPQGQGNTEAFFGQGTRLTVV.

The V and J genes are TRBV18 and TRBJ1-1; 7 bases match TRBD1. Trimming removed 3 bases from V and 1 base from J; junction bases left unmatched: 5. Germline V lookup: CDR1 KGHSH, CDR2 LQKENI. This CDR3 spans 15 amino acids. The CDR3 loop is CASSPDRARNTEAFF. The DNA of the CDR3 is TGTGCCAGCTCACCCGACAGGGCTAGGAACACTGAAGCTTTCTTT.

The chain is built from TRBV4-3 and TRBJ2-7, with D maybe TRBD1 (6 bases). CDR1 and CDR2 (germline): LGHNA, YSLEER. This CDR3 comprises 15 residues. Trimming took off 0 bases at V and 3 bases at J, with 12 bases between the two ends. The CDR3 region is CASSQDWTAYYEQYF. CDR3 DNA: TGCGCCAGCAGCCAAGACTGGACAGCTTACTACGAGCAGTACTTC.